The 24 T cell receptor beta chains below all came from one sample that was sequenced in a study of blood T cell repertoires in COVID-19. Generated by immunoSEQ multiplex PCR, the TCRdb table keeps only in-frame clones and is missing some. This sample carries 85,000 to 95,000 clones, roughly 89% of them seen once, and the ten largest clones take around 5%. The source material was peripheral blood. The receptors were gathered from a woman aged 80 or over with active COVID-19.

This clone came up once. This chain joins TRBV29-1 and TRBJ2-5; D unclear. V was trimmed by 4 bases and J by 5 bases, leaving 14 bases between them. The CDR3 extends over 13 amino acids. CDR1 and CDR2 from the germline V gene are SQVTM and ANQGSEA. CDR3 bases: TGCAGCGTTGTCCCAGATATGGTCGAGACCCAGTACTTC. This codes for CSVVPDMVETQYF.

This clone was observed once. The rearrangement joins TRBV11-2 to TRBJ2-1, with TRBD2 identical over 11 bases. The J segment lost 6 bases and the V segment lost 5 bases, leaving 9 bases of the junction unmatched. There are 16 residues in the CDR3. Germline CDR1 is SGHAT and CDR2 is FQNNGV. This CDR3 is CASSPPTSGIFNEQFF. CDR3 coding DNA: TGTGCCAGCAGCCCTCCGACTAGCGGGATTTTCAATGAGCAGTTCTTC.

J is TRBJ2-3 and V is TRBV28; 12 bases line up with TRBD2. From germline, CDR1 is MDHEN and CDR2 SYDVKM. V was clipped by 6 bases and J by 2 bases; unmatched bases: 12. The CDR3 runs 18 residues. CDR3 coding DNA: TGTGCCAGCAGCCCATGGGCTAGCGGGAGGGCCTTCACAGATACGCAGTATTTT. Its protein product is CASSPWASGRAFTDTQYF.

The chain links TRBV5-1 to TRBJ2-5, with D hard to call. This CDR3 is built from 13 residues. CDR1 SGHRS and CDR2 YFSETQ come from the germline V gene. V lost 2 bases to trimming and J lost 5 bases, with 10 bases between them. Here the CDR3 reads CASSFRLRETQYF. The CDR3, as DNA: TGCGCCAGCAGCTTTCGTCTTCGTGAGACCCAGTACTTC.

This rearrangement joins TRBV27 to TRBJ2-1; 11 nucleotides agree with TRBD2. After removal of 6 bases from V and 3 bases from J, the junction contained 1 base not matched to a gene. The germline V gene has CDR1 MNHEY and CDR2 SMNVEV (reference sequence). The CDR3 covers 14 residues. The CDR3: CASRLAGDYNEQFF. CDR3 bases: TGTGCCAGCAGACTAGCGGGGGACTACAATGAGCAGTTCTTC.

CDR3 DNA sequence: TGCGCCAGCAGCCACTTCAGGGGGCCTCGGCGCTACACCTTC. Amino acid sequence: CASSHFRGPRRYTF. This chain links TRBV4-3 with TRBJ1-2, with 8 bases aligning to TRBD1. The CDR3 is made up of 14 amino acids. Germline CDR1 is LGHNA and CDR2 is YSLEER. J lost 9 bases, V lost 3 bases, and 9 bases had no gene match.

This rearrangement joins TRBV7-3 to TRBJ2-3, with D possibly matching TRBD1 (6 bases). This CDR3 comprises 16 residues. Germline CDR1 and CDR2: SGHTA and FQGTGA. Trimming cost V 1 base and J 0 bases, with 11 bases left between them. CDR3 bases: TGTGCCAGCAGCTTAAGGTCAGGGGCTAGCACAGATACGCAGTATTTT. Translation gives CASSLRSGASTDTQYF.

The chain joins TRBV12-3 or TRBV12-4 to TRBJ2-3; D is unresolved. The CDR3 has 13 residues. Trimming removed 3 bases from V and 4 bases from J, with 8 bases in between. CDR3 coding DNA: TGTGCCAGCAGTTTTATTACAGCAGATACGCAGTATTTT. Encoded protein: CASSFITADTQYF.

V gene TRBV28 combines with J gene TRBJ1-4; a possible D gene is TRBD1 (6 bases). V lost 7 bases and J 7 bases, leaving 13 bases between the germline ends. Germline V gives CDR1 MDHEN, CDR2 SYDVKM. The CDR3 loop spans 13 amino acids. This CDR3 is CASKGAGVEKLFF. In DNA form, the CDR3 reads TGTGCCAGCAAAGGGGCAGGGGTTGAAAAACTGTTTTTT.

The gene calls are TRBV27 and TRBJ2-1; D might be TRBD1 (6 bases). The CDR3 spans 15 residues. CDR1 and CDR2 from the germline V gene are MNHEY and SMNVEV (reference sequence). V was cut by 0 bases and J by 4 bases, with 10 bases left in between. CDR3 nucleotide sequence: TGTGCCAGCAGTTTATCGCCAGGGGAATACAATGAGCAGTTCTTC. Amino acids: CASSLSPGEYNEQFF.

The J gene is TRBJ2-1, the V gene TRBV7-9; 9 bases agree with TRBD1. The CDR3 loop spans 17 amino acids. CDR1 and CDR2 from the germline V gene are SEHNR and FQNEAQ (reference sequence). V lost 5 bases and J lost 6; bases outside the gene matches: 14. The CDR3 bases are TGTGCCAGCAGCCCCTCCCTAACAGGGGGCGGGATCAATGAGCAGTTCTTC. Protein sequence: CASSPSLTGGGINEQFF.

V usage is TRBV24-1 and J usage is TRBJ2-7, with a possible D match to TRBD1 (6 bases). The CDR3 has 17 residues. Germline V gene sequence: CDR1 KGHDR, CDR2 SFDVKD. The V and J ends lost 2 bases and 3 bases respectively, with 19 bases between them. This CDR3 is CATSDSPGQSRGYEQYF. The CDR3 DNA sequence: TGTGCCACCAGTGATTCCCCAGGACAGTCAAGGGGCTACGAGCAGTACTTC.

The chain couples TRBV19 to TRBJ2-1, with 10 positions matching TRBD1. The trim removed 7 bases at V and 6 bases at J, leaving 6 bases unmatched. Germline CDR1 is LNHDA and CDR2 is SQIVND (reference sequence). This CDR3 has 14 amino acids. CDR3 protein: CASTRDRGANEQFF. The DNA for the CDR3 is TGTGCCAGTACCCGGGACAGGGGTGCCAATGAGCAGTTCTTC.

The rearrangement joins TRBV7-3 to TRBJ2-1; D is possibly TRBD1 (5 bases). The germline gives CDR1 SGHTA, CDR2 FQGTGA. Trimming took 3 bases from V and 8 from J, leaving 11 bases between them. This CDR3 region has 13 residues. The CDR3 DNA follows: TGTGCCAGCAGCTTCCAGGGTTCGGATGAGCAGTTCTTC. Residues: CASSFQGSDEQFF. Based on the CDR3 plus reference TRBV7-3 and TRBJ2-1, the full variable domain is GAGVSQTPSNKVTEKGKYVELRCDPISGHTALYWYRQSLGQGPEFLIYFQGTGAADDSGLPNDRFFAVRPEGSVSTLKIQRTERGDSAVYLCASSFQGSDEQFFGPGTRLTVL.

The CDR3, as DNA: TGTGCCAGCAGCAAATTAACTAGCGGGACGTACTCTTGGAGTGAGCAGTTCTTC. It translates to CASSKLTSGTYSWSEQFF. The chain employs TRBV21-1 and TRBJ2-1; the table's TRBD2 call for D was not verified on the DNA. TRBV21-1 is a pseudogene locus. This CDR3 has 18 amino acids.

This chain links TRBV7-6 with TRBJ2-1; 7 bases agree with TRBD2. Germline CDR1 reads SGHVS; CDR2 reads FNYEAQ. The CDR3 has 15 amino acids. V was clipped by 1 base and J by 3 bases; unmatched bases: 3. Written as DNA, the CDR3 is TGTGCCAGCAGCTTAGAACCTAGCGGCTACAATGAGCAGTTCTTC. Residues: CASSLEPSGYNEQFF.

The CDR3 sequence: CASSDSMGASGANVLTF. DNA of the CDR3: TGTGCCAGCAGTGACTCGATGGGGGCCTCTGGGGCCAACGTCCTGACTTTC. The chain links TRBV6-4 to TRBJ2-6; a weak D match, TRBD1 (6 bases). Germline CDR1 and CDR2: MRHNA and SNTAGT. The CDR3 sequence is 17 residues long. The ends were cut back, 0 bases at V and 0 bases at J, with 9 bases in the middle.

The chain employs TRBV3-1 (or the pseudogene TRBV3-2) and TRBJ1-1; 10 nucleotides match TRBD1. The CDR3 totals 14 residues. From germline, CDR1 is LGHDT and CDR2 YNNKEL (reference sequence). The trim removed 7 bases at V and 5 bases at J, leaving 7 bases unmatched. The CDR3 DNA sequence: TGTGCCAGCAAGGGGACAGGGGTTAGTACTGAAGCTTTCTTT. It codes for CASKGTGVSTEAFF.

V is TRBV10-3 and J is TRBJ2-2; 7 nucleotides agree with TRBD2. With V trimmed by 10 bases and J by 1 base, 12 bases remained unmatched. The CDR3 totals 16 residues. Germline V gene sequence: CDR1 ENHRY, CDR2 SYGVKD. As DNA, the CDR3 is TGTGCCACCGCCGGGACTACCGCACTGAACACCGGGGAGCTGTTTTTT. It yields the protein CATAGTTALNTGELFF.

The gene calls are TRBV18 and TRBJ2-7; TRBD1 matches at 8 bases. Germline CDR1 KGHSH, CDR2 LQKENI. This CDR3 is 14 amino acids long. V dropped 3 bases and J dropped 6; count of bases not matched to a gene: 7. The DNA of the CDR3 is TGTGCCAGCTCACCTTCAGGGGGCTGGGGCGAGCAGTACTTC. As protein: CASSPSGGWGEQYF.

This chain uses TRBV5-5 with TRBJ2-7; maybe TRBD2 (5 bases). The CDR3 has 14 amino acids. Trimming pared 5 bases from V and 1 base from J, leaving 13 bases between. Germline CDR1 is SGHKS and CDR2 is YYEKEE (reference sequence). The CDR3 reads CASRMRAESYEQYF. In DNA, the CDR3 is TGTGCCAGCAGGATGCGGGCCGAGTCCTACGAGCAGTACTTC.

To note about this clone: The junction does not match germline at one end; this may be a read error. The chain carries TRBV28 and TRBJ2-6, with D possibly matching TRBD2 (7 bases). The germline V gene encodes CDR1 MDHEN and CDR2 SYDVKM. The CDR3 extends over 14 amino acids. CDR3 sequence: CASVTGRGGNVLTF. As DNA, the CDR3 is TGTGCCAGCGTTACGGGTAGGGGGGGCAACGTCCTGACTTTC.

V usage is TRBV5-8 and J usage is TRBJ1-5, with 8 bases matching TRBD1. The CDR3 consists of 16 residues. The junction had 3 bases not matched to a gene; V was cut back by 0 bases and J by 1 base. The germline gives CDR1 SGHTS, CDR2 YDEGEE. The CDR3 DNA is TGTGCCAGCAGCTTGGGGACAGGGCCGAGCAATCAGCCCCAGCATTTT. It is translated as CASSLGTGPSNQPQHF.

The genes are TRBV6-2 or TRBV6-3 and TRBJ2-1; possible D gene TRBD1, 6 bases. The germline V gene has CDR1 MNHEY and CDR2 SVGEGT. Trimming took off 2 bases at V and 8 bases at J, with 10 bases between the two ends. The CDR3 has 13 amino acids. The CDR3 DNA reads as TGTGCCAGCAGTTACAGAAGACAGGATGAGCAGTTCTTC. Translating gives CASSYRRQDEQFF.